A single sample gave rise to the 19 T cell receptor beta chains below, sequenced in a study of cytomegalovirus exposure and HLA in healthy donors. Vbeta (60) and Jbeta (13) primers were used in the PCR. Clones were read by immunoSEQ multiplex PCR, and TCRdb kept only the in-frame ones, dropping some. The table includes approximately 170,000 clones, around 85% detected once. The sample taken for sequencing was PBMCs. All receptors derive from a boy aged 2-15 years in good health and CMV-seronegative.

J is TRBJ1-1 and V is TRBV20-1, with 7 bases that match TRBD1. The germline CDR1 and CDR2 sequences are DFQATT and SNEGSKA (reference sequence). The CDR3 runs to 11 residues. Trimming removed 2 bases from V and 11 bases from J; junction bases left unmatched: 5. The CDR3 is CSARQGVMAFF. CDR3 coding DNA: TGCAGTGCTAGACAGGGGGTGATGGCTTTCTTT.

The V gene is TRBV28, the J gene TRBJ2-3; 8 positions match TRBD2. V was clipped by 8 bases and J by 2 bases; unmatched bases: 6. Germline V CDR1 and CDR2: MDHEN, SYDVKM. CDR3 size: 14 residues. For the CDR3, the DNA is TGTGCCAGCGCAATAGCGGGGCCCACAGATACGCAGTATTTT. Amino acid sequence: CASAIAGPTDTQYF.

The chain has TRBV5-1 and TRBJ2-2; 11 nucleotides match TRBD2. V lost 0 bases to trimming and J lost 4 bases; unmatched junction nucleotides: 5. This CDR3 spans 17 amino acids. Germline V lookup: CDR1 SGHRS, CDR2 YFSETQ. CDR3 residues: CASSLAVAGGFTGELFF. The CDR3 bases are TGCGCCAGCAGCTTGGCCGTAGCGGGAGGGTTCACCGGGGAGCTGTTTTTT. The full variable domain, its missing parts supplied by reference TRBV5-1 and TRBJ2-2, is KAGVTQTPRYLIKTRGQQVTLSCSPISGHRSVSWYQQTPGQGLQFLFEYFSETQRNKGNFPGRFSGRQFSNSRSEMNVSTLELGDSALYLCASSLAVAGGFTGELFFGEGSRLTVL.

The chain is built from TRBV19 and TRBJ2-5; 8 nucleotides align to TRBD2. With 1 base clipped from V and 1 base from J, the junction kept 5 bases outside the gene matches. The CDR3 totals 16 residues. CDR1 is LNHDA, CDR2 SQIVND, per germline (reference sequence). This chain's CDR3 is CASSIGVAGTQETQYF. The CDR3 DNA follows: TGTGCCAGTAGTATAGGGGTAGCGGGAACCCAAGAGACCCAGTACTTC. Using reference TRBV19 and TRBJ2-5 for the parts outside the CDR3, the full variable domain is DGGITQSPKYLFRKEGQNVTLSCEQNLNHDAMYWYRQDPGQGLRLIYYSQIVNDFQKGDIAEGYSVSREKKESFPLTVTSAQKNPTAFYLCASSIGVAGTQETQYFGPGTRLLVL.

This clone appeared once. The chain joins TRBV6-1 to TRBJ2-5; 12 positions match TRBD2. Germline V CDR1 and CDR2: MNHNS, SASEGT. CDR3 length: 15 amino acids. Germline trimming cut 10 bases from V and 5 bases from J; bases unmatched to any gene: 11. The CDR3 DNA reads as TGTGCCACCAGAGAAGGACTAGCGGGGTGGGAGACCCAGTACTTC. Its protein is CATREGLAGWETQYF.

The gene calls are TRBV19 and TRBJ1-5, with D perhaps TRBD1 (6 bases). V lost 7 bases to trimming and J lost 0 bases, with 10 bases between them. The CDR3 covers 14 residues. CDR1 is LNHDA and CDR2 is SQIVND in the germline V gene (reference sequence). Here the CDR3 DNA reads TGTGCCAGTAAACAGGGCTATAGCAATCAGCCCCAGCATTTT. Its translation: CASKQGYSNQPQHF.

The V gene is TRBV6-1, the J gene TRBJ1-1; 7 bases map to TRBD1. The CDR3 totals 16 residues. Trimming at V came to 0 bases and at J to 5 bases, leaving 9 bases not matched to a gene. CDR1 MNHNS and CDR2 SASEGT come from the germline V gene. The CDR3 bases are TGTGCCAGCAGTGAAGCGGGTTTGACAGGGAGGACTGAAGCTTTCTTT. Translating gives CASSEAGLTGRTEAFF.

This chain's CDR3 is CASSEALVAGGLYEQYF. Written as DNA, the CDR3 is TGTGCCAGCAGTGAAGCGCTAGTGGCGGGAGGGCTCTACGAGCAGTACTTC. V usage is TRBV2 and J usage is TRBJ2-7; TRBD2 agrees at 9 bases. Germline V gene data show CDR1 as SNHLY and CDR2 as FYNNEI. CDR3 length: 17 amino acids. The junction had 9 bases not matched to a gene; V was cut back by 0 bases and J by 3 bases.

The V and J genes are TRBV6-5 and TRBJ1-5, with 7 bases fitting TRBD1. Germline CDR1 is MNHEY and CDR2 is SVGAGI. The CDR3 length is 14 residues. After removal of 4 bases from V and 6 bases from J, the junction contained 6 bases not matched to a gene. CDR3 DNA: TGTGCCAGCAGTTCTGACAGGGTCGCTCAGCCCCAGCATTTT. Its protein is CASSSDRVAQPQHF.

The rearrangement uses TRBV6-6 and TRBJ2-3; 13 bases align to TRBD2. From germline, CDR1 is MNHNY and CDR2 SVGAGI (reference sequence). V lost 6 bases, J lost 3 bases, and 3 bases stayed unmatched. The CDR3 sequence is 15 residues long. The CDR3 reads CASRPGLAGTDTQYF. CDR3 sequence (DNA): TGTGCCAGCAGGCCGGGACTAGCGGGAACAGATACGCAGTATTTT.

The chain couples TRBV29-1 to TRBJ2-3; 10 bases are a match to TRBD1. The junction had 2 bases not matched to a gene; V was cut back by 1 base and J by 1 base. Germline V gene sequence: CDR1 SQVTM, CDR2 ANQGSEA. The CDR3 runs to 15 residues. CDR3 sequence: CSVEATGGRTDTQYF. CDR3 nucleotide sequence: TGCAGCGTTGAAGCGACAGGGGGCCGCACAGATACGCAGTATTTT.

Note on this clone: Other DNA sequences in the same sample also yield this CDR3. CDR3 coding DNA: TGTGCCAGCAGTTTAGTTGAGGAGCCGAAAAAGTACGAGCAGTACGTC. Translating it yields CASSLVEEPKKYEQYV. The gene calls are TRBV28 and TRBJ2-7; no clear D gene. The CDR3 spans 16 residues. Germline V gene data show CDR1 as MDHEN and CDR2 as SYDVKM. The germline V and J ends were trimmed by 2 bases and 4 bases, with 18 bases remaining between them.

This clone has a single count. The chain combines TRBV6-1 with TRBJ1-1, with 7 bases that match TRBD1. The CDR3 spans 13 residues. Germline V gene lookup returns CDR1 MNHNS and CDR2 SASEGT. The V and J ends lost 5 bases and 3 bases, in that order; junction bases with no gene match: 3. CDR3 loop: CASSSQGDTEAFF. In DNA, the CDR3 is TGTGCCAGCAGTTCGCAGGGGGACACTGAAGCTTTCTTT.

The CDR3 nucleotides are TGTGCCAGCAGTTGGGGGGGGACAGGGGGGTATGAGCAGTTCTTC. Its translation is CASSWGGTGGYEQFF. The chain has TRBV5-4 and TRBJ2-1; 11 nucleotides agree with TRBD1. The germline CDR1 and CDR2 sequences are SGHNT and YYREEE (reference sequence). The ends lost 5 bases at V and 8 bases at J; junction bases unmatched: 9. The CDR3 is made up of 15 amino acids.

Turning to this clone: One end of the junction varies from germline; a read error may be responsible. This chain uses TRBV7-9 with TRBJ1-4; TRBD1 agrees at 9 bases. This CDR3 has 13 residues. Germline V gene sequence: CDR1 SEHNR, CDR2 FQNEAQ (reference sequence). The CDR3 nucleotides read TGTTCCAGCAGCATGGACAGGGGTGAAAAACTGTTTTTT. It encodes CSSSMDRGEKLFF.

The table lists this clone with a count of one. The chain couples TRBV9 to TRBJ2-7, with 8 nucleotides matching TRBD1. The V segment lost 0 bases and the J segment 7 bases; nucleotides outside the gene matches: 12. CDR3 size: 16 residues. Germline values: CDR1 SGDLS, CDR2 YYNGEE. The CDR3 protein is CASSVAPGGPKLEQYF. The CDR3 nucleotides read TGTGCCAGCAGCGTAGCCCCAGGGGGCCCAAAACTAGAGCAGTACTTC. The full variable domain, its missing parts supplied by reference TRBV9 and TRBJ2-7, is DSGVTQTPKHLITATGQRVTLRCSPRSGDLSVYWYQQSLDQGLQFLIQYYNGEERAKGNILERFSAQQFPDLHSELNLSSLELGDSALYFCASSVAPGGPKLEQYFGPGTRLTVT.

The J gene is TRBJ2-1, the V gene TRBV5-4; 13 bases agree with TRBD2. The length of the CDR3 is 16 residues. V trimming: 0 bases; J trimming: 3 bases; junction bases outside the gene matches: 0. Germline CDR1 and CDR2: SGHNT and YYREEE (reference sequence). CDR3 bases: TGTGCCAGCAGCTTGGGGACTAGCGGGAGCTACAATGAGCAGTTCTTC. It is translated as CASSLGTSGSYNEQFF. Variable domain in full (rest from reference TRBV5-4 and TRBJ2-1): ETGVTQSPTHLIKTRGQQVTLRCSSQSGHNTVSWYQQALGQGPQFIFQYYREEENGRGNFPPRFSGLQFPNYSSELNVNALELDDSALYLCASSLGTSGSYNEQFFGPGTRLTVL.

The CDR3 here is CASSHSGMGGTEAFF. The DNA for the CDR3 is TGTGCCAGCAGCCACTCCGGGATGGGGGGTACTGAAGCTTTCTTT. The chain joins TRBV5-4 to TRBJ1-1, with D tentatively TRBD1 (5 bases). This CDR3 region has 15 residues. V lost 4 bases, J lost 5 bases, and 18 bases lay in between. Germline CDR1 and CDR2: SGHNT and YYREEE (reference sequence).

The chain has TRBV7-9 and TRBJ1-5, with unresolved D. Looked up from germline, CDR1 is SEHNR and CDR2 is FQNEAQ (reference sequence). Trimming left V 2 bases short and J 5 bases short, with 4 bases between. The CDR3 sequence is 12 residues long. For the CDR3, the DNA is TGTGCCAGCAGCTTACCCGATCAGCCCCAGCATTTT. It codes for CASSLPDQPQHF.